This T cell receptor beta chain came from a study of cytotoxic CD8 clonotypes in ibrutinib-treated CLL. At the level of the study: Productive templates per sample averaged nearly 260,000; productive rearrangements, roughly 100,000.

Clones were read by immunoSEQ multiplex PCR, and TCRdb kept only the in-frame ones, dropping some. The sample holds under 300,000 clones, roughly 74% seen once. Trimming took 1 base from V and 6 from J, leaving 10 bases between them. The germline V gene has CDR1 SEHNR and CDR2 FQNEAQ (reference sequence). The CDR3 extends over 13 amino acids. This chain uses TRBV7-9 with TRBJ2-7, with D uncertain. The input for sequencing was PBMCs, taken after 24 months of ibrutinib treatment. The TCR originated in a human donor with chronic lymphocytic leukemia. The CDR3 bases are TGTGCCAGCAGCTTAGTCACAGATCCCGAGCAGTACTTC. Amino acids: CASSLVTDPEQYF.